This TCR beta chain was identified in a study of identifying expanded T cells in peripheral blood. Worth noting for this clone: Its antigen is unknown.

Sequenced by immunoSEQ multiplex PCR; TCRdb stores in-frame clones only, minus some. This table has 60,000 to 70,000 clones, approximately 83% appearing once. Findings of the study overall: About 1.2 clones differed between technical replicates, versus around 16 and 19 over time. Variance in clone template counts between approximately two-week samples significantly increased with total template count across all healthy donors.

CDR1 is SNHLY and CDR2 is FYNNEI in the germline V gene. The CDR3 contains 15 residues. V was clipped by 2 bases and J by 2 bases, with 10 bases between them. The clonotype was recovered from a person aged 18 to 75 in good health. The chain recombines TRBV2 with TRBJ2-1; maybe TRBD1 (5 bases). Sequencing used blood. Written as DNA, the CDR3 is TGTGCCAGCAGTGAACCAGGCAGGGCCTACAATGAGCAGTTCTTC. Amino acids: CASSEPGRAYNEQFF.